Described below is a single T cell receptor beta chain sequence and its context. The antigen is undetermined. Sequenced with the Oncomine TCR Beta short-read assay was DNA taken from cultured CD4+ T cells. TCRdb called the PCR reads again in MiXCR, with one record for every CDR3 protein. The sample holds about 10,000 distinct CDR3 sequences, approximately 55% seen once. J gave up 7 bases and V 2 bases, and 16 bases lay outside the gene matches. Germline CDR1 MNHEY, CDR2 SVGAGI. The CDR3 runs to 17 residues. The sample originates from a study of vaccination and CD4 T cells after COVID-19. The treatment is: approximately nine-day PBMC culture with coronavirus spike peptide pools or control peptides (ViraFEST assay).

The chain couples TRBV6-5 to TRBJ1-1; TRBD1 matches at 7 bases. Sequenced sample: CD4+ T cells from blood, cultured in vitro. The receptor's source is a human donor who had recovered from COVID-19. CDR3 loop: CASSYVGQGRGHREAFF. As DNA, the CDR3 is TGTGCCAGCAGTTACGTCGGGCAGGGTAGGGGGCACCGTGAAGCTTTCTTT.